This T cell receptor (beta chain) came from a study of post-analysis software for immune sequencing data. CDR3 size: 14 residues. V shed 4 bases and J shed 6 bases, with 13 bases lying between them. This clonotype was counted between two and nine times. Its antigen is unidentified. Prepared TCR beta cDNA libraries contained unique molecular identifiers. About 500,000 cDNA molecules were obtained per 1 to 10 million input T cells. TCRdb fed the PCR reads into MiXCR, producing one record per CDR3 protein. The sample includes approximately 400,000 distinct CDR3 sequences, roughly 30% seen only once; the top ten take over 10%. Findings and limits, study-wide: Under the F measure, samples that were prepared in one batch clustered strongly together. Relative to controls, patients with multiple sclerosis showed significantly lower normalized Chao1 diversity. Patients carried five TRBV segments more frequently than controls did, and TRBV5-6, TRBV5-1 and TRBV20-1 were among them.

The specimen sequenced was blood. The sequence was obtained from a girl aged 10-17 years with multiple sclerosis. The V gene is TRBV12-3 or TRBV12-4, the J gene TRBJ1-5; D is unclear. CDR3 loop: CASSSQTEFQPQHF. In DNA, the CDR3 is TGTGCCAGCAGTTCCCAAACAGAGTTTCAGCCCCAGCATTTT.